This TCR beta chain was identified during a study of T cell responses to AZD1222 COVID-19 vaccine. Study findings and constraints: Donor demographics were predominantly white British with a female majority; clonal diversity may be underestimated.

The CDR3 runs 14 residues. CDR1 MNHEY and CDR2 SVGEGT come from the germline V gene. V was cut by 6 bases and J by 0 bases, with 12 bases left in between. As to this clone: Its antigen is not identified.

Sequencing was performed with immunoSEQ multiplex PCR; in TCRdb, only in-frame clones are kept and a portion is missing. The sample carries 100,000 to 150,000 clones, around 94% recorded once. This TCR was sampled from an adult in good health. V is TRBV6-2 or TRBV6-3 and J is TRBJ2-7; TRBD1 or TRBD2 may be the D gene (6 bases each). Material: peripheral blood, obtained on day 0 of AZD1222 vaccination. CDR3: CASSHGGLSYEQYF. In DNA, the CDR3 is TGTGCCAGCAGCCACGGGGGCCTCTCCTACGAGCAGTACTTC.